One and the same sample provided the 26 T cell receptor beta chains below, sequenced in a study of blood T cell repertoires in COVID-19. The assay was immunoSEQ multiplex PCR, and TCRdb's table has in-frame clones only and misses some. Altogether 120,000 or so clones are present, around three quarters being singletons, with the ten largest covering around a third. Sequencing was carried out using peripheral blood. These receptors were taken from a man aged 35-49 years with active or convalescent COVID-19.

This chain joins TRBV6-2 or TRBV6-3 and TRBJ2-7; 9 nucleotides align to TRBD2. Germline assignment: CDR1 MNHEY and CDR2 SVGEGT. V gave up 4 bases and J gave up 9 bases; unmatched junction bases: 10. The CDR3 extends over 14 amino acids. The CDR3 bases are TGTGCCAGCAGTTCCTTAGCGGGGGAGTTCGGGCAGTACTTC. It is translated as CASSSLAGEFGQYF.

The chain has TRBV30 and TRBJ1-3, with D hard to call. Germline V gene data show CDR1 as GTSNPN and CDR2 as SVGIG (reference sequence). The CDR3 has 14 residues. The V end lost 3 bases, the J end lost 0 bases, and 9 bases lay between the germline ends. CDR3 DNA sequence: TGTGCCTGGAGGGGCCTTAGCTCTGGAAACACCATATATTTT. This translates into CAWRGLSSGNTIYF.

The J gene is TRBJ1-4, the V gene TRBV11-2, with D possibly TRBD1 on 6 matching bases. Germline CDR1 is SGHAT and CDR2 is FQNNGV. Deletions cut 5 bases from V and 8 bases from J, with 15 bases between. CDR3 size: 14 residues. Here the CDR3 reads CASSPKNRAEKLFF. CDR3 bases: TGTGCCAGCAGCCCAAAAAACAGGGCGGAAAAACTGTTTTTT.

The V gene is TRBV6-5, the J gene TRBJ1-2; D gene ambiguous. V lost 5 bases, J lost 8 bases, and 12 bases lay in between. Per germline, CDR1 MNHEY and CDR2 SVGAGI. This CDR3 spans 12 amino acids. As DNA, the CDR3 is TGTGCCAGCAGTAGGGCGGGAGTGGGCTACACCTTC. Translated, it gives CASSRAGVGYTF.

The rearrangement uses TRBV14 and TRBJ2-1; 10 bases are a match to TRBD2. Per the germline V gene, CDR1 is SGHDN and CDR2 is FVKESK. This CDR3 is 16 amino acids long. J gave up 5 bases and V 5 bases, and 9 bases lay outside the gene matches. CDR3 loop: CASSSLTSGHDNEQFF. The DNA of the CDR3 is TGTGCCAGCAGCTCCTTGACTAGCGGGCATGACAATGAGCAGTTCTTC. Full variable domain (missing parts from reference TRBV14 and TRBJ2-1): EAGVTQFPSHSVIEKGQTVTLRCDPISGHDNLYWYRRVMGKEIKFLLHFVKESKQDESGMPNNRFLAERTGGTYSTLKVQPAELEDSGVYFCASSSLTSGHDNEQFFGPGTRLTVL.

The chain uses TRBV24-1 and TRBJ2-5; D might be TRBD1 (5 bases). Germline CDR1 reads KGHDR; CDR2 reads SFDVKD. The CDR3 runs 17 residues. V lost 4 bases to trimming and J lost 0 bases, with 17 bases between them. The CDR3 sequence: CATSERTHNWYQETQYF. As DNA, the CDR3 is TGTGCCACCAGTGAACGGACACACAATTGGTACCAAGAGACCCAGTACTTC.

The V gene is TRBV10-3, the J gene TRBJ2-7; D perhaps matches TRBD2 (6 bases). The V end was cut by 7 bases, the J end by 5 bases, with 21 bases between. The CDR3 contains 15 residues. The germline V gene encodes CDR1 ENHRY and CDR2 SYGVKD. CDR3 region: CAIMSQVGSPNEQYF. CDR3 DNA sequence: TGTGCCATCATGTCCCAGGTCGGGAGCCCAAACGAGCAGTACTTC.

The gene calls are TRBV6-1 and TRBJ2-3; D gene unclear. Germline assignment: CDR1 MNHNS and CDR2 SASEGT. V shed 2 bases and J shed 7 bases, with 7 bases lying between them. The CDR3 spans 12 residues. This CDR3 is CASSEFEYTQYF. The CDR3 DNA reads as TGTGCCAGCAGTGAATTTGAGTATACGCAGTATTTT.

This rearrangement joins TRBV6-5 to TRBJ2-3; 9 nucleotides match TRBD1. V was pared by 10 bases and J by 6 bases, with 14 bases of the junction left unmatched. CDR1 is MNHEY, CDR2 SVGAGI, per germline. This CDR3 is 15 amino acids long. The CDR3 nucleotides are TGTGCCACCCAGGACAGGGGCTTTGGCAGGGATACGCAGTATTTT. Amino acids: CATQDRGFGRDTQYF.

This clone occurred once. The chain combines TRBV10-3 with TRBJ2-2, with D perhaps TRBD1 (6 bases). The V gene's germline CDR1 is ENHRY and CDR2 SYGVKD. V was trimmed by 6 bases and J by 2 bases, leaving 10 bases between them. This CDR3 spans 14 amino acids. The CDR3 DNA reads TGTGCCATCAGCCGGGACATTAACACCGGGGAGCTGTTTTTT. This sequence encodes CAISRDINTGELFF.

The chain links TRBV19 to TRBJ2-7; tentatively, D is TRBD1 (5 bases). Germline CDR1 LNHDA, CDR2 SQIVND (reference sequence). This CDR3 region has 12 residues. Trimming took 11 bases from V and 4 from J, leaving 15 bases between them. The CDR3 DNA reads TGTGCCTCCGGGCAGGGTGGGTACGAGCAGTACTTC. Translated, it gives CASGQGGYEQYF. Looking up the rest from reference TRBV19 and TRBJ2-7 gives the full variable domain: DGGITQSPKYLFRKEGQNVTLSCEQNLNHDAMYWYRQDPGQGLRLIYYSQIVNDFQKGDIAEGYSVSREKKESFPLTVTSAQKNPTAFYLCASGQGGYEQYFGPGTRLTVT.

The chain recombines TRBV24-1 with TRBJ2-5; 9 bases fit TRBD1. The V gene's germline CDR1 is KGHDR and CDR2 SFDVKD. The junction had 1 base not matched to a gene; V was cut back by 1 base and J by 2 bases. The length of the CDR3 is 15 residues. The DNA of the CDR3 is TGTGCCACCAGTGATTTCGGGACAGGGCAAGAGACCCAGTACTTC. Residues: CATSDFGTGQETQYF.

The V call is TRBV7-6, the J call TRBJ2-3, with D possibly matching TRBD2 (5 bases). Germline V gene data show CDR1 as SGHVS and CDR2 as FNYEAQ. Trimming removed 4 bases from V and 10 bases from J, with 12 bases in between. This CDR3 contains 12 residues. For the CDR3, the DNA is TGTGCCAGCAGCTCCCCCGCGGGTCCGCAGTATTTT. The encoded protein is CASSSPAGPQYF.

This clone has only a few counts. V usage is TRBV6-6 and J usage is TRBJ2-7; D may be TRBD1 (6 bases). With 6 bases removed from V and 1 base from J, the gap between germline ends came to 10 bases. CDR1 MNHNY and CDR2 SVGAGI come from the germline V gene (reference sequence). The CDR3 sequence is 13 residues long. DNA of the CDR3: TGTGCCAGCAGACTGGACAGTTCCTACGAGCAGTACTTC. Protein sequence: CASRLDSSYEQYF.

V usage is TRBV9 and J usage is TRBJ2-2; 9 nucleotides match TRBD2. This CDR3 contains 15 residues. V lost 0 bases and J lost 7; bases outside the gene matches: 4. The V gene's germline CDR1 is SGDLS and CDR2 YYNGEE. CDR3 sequence (DNA): TGTGCCAGCAGCGTAGAGGGGACTAGCTTCGGGGAGCTGTTTTTT. It yields the protein CASSVEGTSFGELFF. Full variable domain (outside the CDR3, taken from reference TRBV9 and TRBJ2-2): DSGVTQTPKHLITATGQRVTLRCSPRSGDLSVYWYQQSLDQGLQFLIQYYNGEERAKGNILERFSAQQFPDLHSELNLSSLELGDSALYFCASSVEGTSFGELFFGEGSRLTVL.

The genes are TRBV28 and TRBJ1-3; possibly TRBD1 for D (6 bases). From germline, CDR1 is MDHEN and CDR2 SYDVKM. The CDR3 consists of 13 residues. Trimming pared 10 bases from V and 4 bases from J, leaving 14 bases between. The CDR3 reads CATHRENGNTIYF. CDR3 coding DNA: TGTGCCACTCACAGGGAAAACGGAAACACCATATATTTT.

The chain joins TRBV9 to TRBJ1-3, with D maybe TRBD1 (5 bases). Between the trimmed V and J ends, which lost 6 bases and 0 bases, there was a span of 10 bases. There are 14 residues in the CDR3. Germline-derived CDR1 and CDR2 are SGDLS and YYNGEE. DNA of the CDR3: TGTGCCAGCATGGGGCAGTCCTCTGGAAACACCATATATTTT. As protein: CASMGQSSGNTIYF.

The genes are TRBV7-2 and TRBJ1-2; 8 nucleotides align to TRBD1. The ends lost 2 bases at V and 1 base at J; junction bases unmatched: 3. CDR1 and CDR2 (germline): SGHTA, FQGNSA. The CDR3 consists of 15 residues. In DNA form, the CDR3 reads TGTGCCAGCAGCTTAACAACAGGGGGTAACTATGGCTACACCTTC. This codes for CASSLTTGGNYGYTF.

The V gene is TRBV6-2 or TRBV6-3, the J gene TRBJ2-2; possibly TRBD1 for D (5 bases). Germline CDR1 and CDR2: MNHEY and SVGEGT. The V end lost 4 bases, the J end lost 3 bases, and 12 bases lay between the germline ends. The CDR3 totals 15 residues. The CDR3 sequence is CASSLTLQDTGELFF. CDR3 nucleotide sequence: TGTGCCAGCAGTTTAACGCTACAGGACACCGGGGAGCTGTTTTTT.

The chain recombines TRBV6-5 with TRBJ1-5; D might be TRBD1 (6 bases). V was trimmed by 6 bases and J by 0 bases, leaving 12 bases between them. CDR1 is MNHEY, CDR2 SVGAGI, per germline. This CDR3 contains 15 residues. DNA for the CDR3: TGTGCCAGCAGGGGAGGGGGGAGTAGCAATCAGCCCCAGCATTTT. It yields the protein CASRGGGSSNQPQHF.

The chain has TRBV4-1 and TRBJ2-7, with TRBD1 identical over 9 bases. This CDR3 spans 15 amino acids. The trim removed 2 bases at V and 4 bases at J, leaving 6 bases unmatched. Per germline, CDR1 MGHRA and CDR2 YSYEKL. The CDR3 sequence is CASSQLTGGFYEQYF. In nucleotides, the CDR3 is TGCGCCAGCAGCCAACTCACAGGGGGCTTTTACGAGCAGTACTTC.

This clone was seen a few times. The V and J genes are TRBV12-5 and TRBJ2-2; 12 bases agree with TRBD2. The CDR3 totals 19 residues. Unmatched junction bases numbered 8, after V lost 1 base and J lost 2 bases. Germline CDR1 is LGHNT and CDR2 is FRNRAP. The CDR3 loop reads CASGLGPGLAGTNTGELFF. The CDR3 DNA follows: TGTGCTAGTGGTTTGGGGCCCGGACTAGCGGGGACTAACACCGGGGAGCTGTTTTTT.

V gene TRBV5-4 combines with J gene TRBJ1-1; 10 nucleotides match TRBD1. Unmatched junction bases numbered 1, after V lost 7 bases and J lost 1 base. Germline CDR1 and CDR2: SGHNT and YYREEE (reference sequence). The CDR3 consists of 13 residues. The CDR3 DNA is TGTGCCAGCGGGGACAGGGGGAACACTGAAGCTTTCTTT. Translated: CASGDRGNTEAFF.

This clone was seen a few times. The chain's CDR3 is CASSVQGRISGANVLTF. DNA of the CDR3: TGTGCCAGCAGCGTACAGGGGAGGATCTCTGGGGCCAACGTCCTGACTTTC. The chain uses TRBV21-1 and TRBJ2-6; the table's D call, TRBD1, was not checked against the DNA. TRBV21-1 is a pseudogene. The CDR3 has 17 residues.

CDR3 residues: CAWMTGPPREQYF. Here the CDR3 DNA reads TGTGCCTGGATGACAGGGCCCCCTCGGGAGCAGTACTTC. The chain carries TRBV30 and TRBJ2-7, with 7 nucleotides matching TRBD1. The CDR3 length is 13 residues. The trim removed 4 bases at V and 7 bases at J, leaving 10 bases unmatched. From germline, CDR1 is GTSNPN and CDR2 SVGIG (reference sequence).

This sequence joins TRBV18 and TRBJ1-1; possible D gene TRBD1, 5 bases. Germline CDR1 is KGHSH and CDR2 is LQKENI. V was trimmed by 2 bases and J by 5 bases, leaving 9 bases between them. This CDR3 spans 13 amino acids. CDR3 sequence reads: CASSPGRVTEAFF. CDR3 nucleotides: TGTGCCAGCTCACCAGGCAGGGTGACTGAAGCTTTCTTT.